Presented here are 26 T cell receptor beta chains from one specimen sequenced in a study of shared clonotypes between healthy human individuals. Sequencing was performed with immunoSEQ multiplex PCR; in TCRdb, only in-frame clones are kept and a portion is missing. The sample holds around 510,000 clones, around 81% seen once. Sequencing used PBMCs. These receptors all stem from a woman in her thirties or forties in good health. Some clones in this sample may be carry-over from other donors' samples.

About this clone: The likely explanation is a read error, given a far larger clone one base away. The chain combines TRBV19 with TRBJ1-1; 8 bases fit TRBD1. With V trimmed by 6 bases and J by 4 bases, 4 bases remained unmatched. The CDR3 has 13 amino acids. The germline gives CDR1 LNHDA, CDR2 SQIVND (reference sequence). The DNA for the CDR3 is TGTGCCAGTAGCGACAGGGGCAGCACTGAAGCTTTCTTT. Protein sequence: CASSDRGSTEAFF.

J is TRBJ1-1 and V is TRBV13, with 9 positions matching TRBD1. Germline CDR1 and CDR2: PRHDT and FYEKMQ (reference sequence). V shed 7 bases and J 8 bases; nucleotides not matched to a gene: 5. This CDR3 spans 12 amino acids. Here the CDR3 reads CASIGGTGEAFF. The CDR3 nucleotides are TGTGCCAGCATCGGGGGGACAGGGGAAGCTTTCTTT. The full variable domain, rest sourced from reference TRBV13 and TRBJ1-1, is AAGVIQSPRHLIKEKRETATLKCYPIPRHDTVYWYQQGPGQDPQFLISFYEKMQSDKGSIPDRFSAQQFSDYHSELNMSSLELGDSALYFCASIGGTGEAFFGQGTRLTVV.

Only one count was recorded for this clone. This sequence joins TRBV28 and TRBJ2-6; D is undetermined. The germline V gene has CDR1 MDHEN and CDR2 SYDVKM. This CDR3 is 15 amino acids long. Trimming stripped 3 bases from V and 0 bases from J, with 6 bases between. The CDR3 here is CASSFLTSGANVLTF. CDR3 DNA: TGTGCCAGCAGTTTCCTAACCTCTGGGGCCAACGTCCTGACTTTC.

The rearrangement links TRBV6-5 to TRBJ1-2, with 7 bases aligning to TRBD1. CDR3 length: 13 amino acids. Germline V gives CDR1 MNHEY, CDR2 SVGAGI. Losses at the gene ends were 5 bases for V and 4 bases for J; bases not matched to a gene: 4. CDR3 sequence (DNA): TGTGCCAGCAGTCTGGACAGGAGCTATGGCTACACCTTC. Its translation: CASSLDRSYGYTF.

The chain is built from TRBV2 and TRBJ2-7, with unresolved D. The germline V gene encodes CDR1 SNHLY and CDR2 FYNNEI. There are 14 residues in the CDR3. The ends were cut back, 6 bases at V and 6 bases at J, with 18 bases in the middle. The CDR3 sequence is CASRLSGSSAEQYF. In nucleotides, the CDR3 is TGTGCCAGCAGATTATCCGGGTCGTCGGCCGAGCAGTACTTC.

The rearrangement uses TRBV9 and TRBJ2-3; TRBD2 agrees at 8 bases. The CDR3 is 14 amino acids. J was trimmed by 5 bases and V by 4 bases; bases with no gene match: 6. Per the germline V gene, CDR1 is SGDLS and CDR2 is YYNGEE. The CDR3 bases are TGTGCCAGCAGCCCAGCGGGAGCGGTAGATACGCAGTATTTT. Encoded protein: CASSPAGAVDTQYF.

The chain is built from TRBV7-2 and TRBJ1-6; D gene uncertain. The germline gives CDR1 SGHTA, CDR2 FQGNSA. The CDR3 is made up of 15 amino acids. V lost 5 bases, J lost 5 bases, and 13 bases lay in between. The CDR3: CASSVREGDNSPLHF. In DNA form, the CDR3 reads TGTGCCAGCAGCGTTCGTGAGGGCGATAATTCACCCCTCCACTTT. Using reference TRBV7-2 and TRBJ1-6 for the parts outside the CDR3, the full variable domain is GAGVSQSPSNKVTEKGKDVELRCDPISGHTALYWYRQSLGQGLEFLIYFQGNSAPDKSGLPSDRFSAERTGGSVSTLTIQRTQQEDSAVYLCASSVREGDNSPLHFGNGTRLTVT.

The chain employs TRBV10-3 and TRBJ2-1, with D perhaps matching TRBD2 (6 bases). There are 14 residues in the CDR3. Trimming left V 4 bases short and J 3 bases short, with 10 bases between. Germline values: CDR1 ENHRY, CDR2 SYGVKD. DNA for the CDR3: TGTGCCATCAGTGGGGAGGTGGGCTACAATGAGCAGTTCTTC. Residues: CAISGEVGYNEQFF.

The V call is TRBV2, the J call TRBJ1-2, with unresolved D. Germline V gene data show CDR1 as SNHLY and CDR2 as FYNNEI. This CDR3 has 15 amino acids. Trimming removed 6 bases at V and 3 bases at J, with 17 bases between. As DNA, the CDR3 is TGTGCCAGCAGCGAGGACGCTCCGGGCTACTATGGCTACACCTTC. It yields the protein CASSEDAPGYYGYTF.

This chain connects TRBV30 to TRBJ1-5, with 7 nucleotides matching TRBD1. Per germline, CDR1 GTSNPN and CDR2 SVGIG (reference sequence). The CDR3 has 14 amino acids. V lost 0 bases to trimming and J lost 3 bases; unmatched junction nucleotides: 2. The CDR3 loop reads CAWSVGQLNQPQHF. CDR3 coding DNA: TGTGCCTGGAGTGTGGGACAGCTCAATCAGCCCCAGCATTTT.

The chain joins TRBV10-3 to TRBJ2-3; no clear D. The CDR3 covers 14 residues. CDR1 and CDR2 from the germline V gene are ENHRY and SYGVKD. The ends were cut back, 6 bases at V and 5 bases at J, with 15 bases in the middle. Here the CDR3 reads CAIRPVTNEDTQYF. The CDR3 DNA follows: TGTGCCATCAGGCCCGTCACCAACGAAGATACGCAGTATTTT.

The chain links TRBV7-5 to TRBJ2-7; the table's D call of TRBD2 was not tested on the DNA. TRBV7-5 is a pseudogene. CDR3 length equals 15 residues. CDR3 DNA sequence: TGTGTCAGAAGCTCGGGACTAGCGGGAGTATTCGAGCAGTACTTC. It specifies CVRSSGLAGVFEQYF.

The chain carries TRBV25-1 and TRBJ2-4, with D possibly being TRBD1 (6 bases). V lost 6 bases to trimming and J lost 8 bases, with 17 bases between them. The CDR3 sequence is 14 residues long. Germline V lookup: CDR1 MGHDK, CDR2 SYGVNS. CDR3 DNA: TGTGCCAGCAGACGTACCGGGACAATGGACATTCAGTACTTC. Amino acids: CASRRTGTMDIQYF.

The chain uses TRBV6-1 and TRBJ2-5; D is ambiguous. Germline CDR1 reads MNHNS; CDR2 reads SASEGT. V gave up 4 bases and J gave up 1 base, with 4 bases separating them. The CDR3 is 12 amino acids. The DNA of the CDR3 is TGTGCCAGCAGTGTTTTCCAAGAGACCCAGTACTTC. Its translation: CASSVFQETQYF.

CDR3 nucleotide sequence: TGTGCCAGCAGTGGGACAGGTTATGGAAACACCATATATTTT. It translates to CASSGTGYGNTIYF. The chain recombines TRBV28 with TRBJ1-3; TRBD1 matches at 8 bases. V shed 5 bases and J 3 bases; nucleotides not matched to a gene: 3. This CDR3 spans 14 amino acids. CDR1 and CDR2 (germline): MDHEN, SYDVKM.

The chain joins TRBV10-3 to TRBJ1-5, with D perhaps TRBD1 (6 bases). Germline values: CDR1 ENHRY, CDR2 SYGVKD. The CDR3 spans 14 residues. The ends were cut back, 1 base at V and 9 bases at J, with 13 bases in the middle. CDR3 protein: CAISEYREQWPQHF. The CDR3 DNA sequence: TGTGCCATCAGTGAGTACAGGGAGCAATGGCCCCAGCATTTT.

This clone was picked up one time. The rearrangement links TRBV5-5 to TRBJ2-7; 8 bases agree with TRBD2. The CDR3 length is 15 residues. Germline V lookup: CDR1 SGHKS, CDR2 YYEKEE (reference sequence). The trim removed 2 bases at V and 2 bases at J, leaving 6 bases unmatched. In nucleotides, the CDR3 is TGTGCCAGCAGCTTCCGATTACTAGCGGCCTACGAGCAGTACTTC. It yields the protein CASSFRLLAAYEQYF.

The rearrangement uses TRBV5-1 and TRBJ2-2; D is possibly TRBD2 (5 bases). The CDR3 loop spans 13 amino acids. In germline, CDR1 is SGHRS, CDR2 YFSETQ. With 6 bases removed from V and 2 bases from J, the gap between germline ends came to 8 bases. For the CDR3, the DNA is TGCGCCAGCAAGGAGGTCAACACCGGGGAGCTGTTTTTT. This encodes CASKEVNTGELFF.

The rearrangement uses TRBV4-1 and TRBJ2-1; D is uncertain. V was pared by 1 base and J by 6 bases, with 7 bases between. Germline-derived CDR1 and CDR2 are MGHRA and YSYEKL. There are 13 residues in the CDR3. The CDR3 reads CASSQAGRNEQFF. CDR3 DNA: TGCGCCAGCAGCCAAGCCGGCCGCAATGAGCAGTTCTTC.

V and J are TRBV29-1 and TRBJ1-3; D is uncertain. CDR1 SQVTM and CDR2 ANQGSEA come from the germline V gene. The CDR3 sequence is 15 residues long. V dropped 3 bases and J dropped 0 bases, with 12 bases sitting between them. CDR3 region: CSVERDTNSGNTIYF. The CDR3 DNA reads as TGCAGCGTTGAGCGAGACACCAACTCTGGAAACACCATATATTTT. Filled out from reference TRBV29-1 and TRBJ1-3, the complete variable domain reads SAVISQKPSRDICQRGTSLTIQCQVDSQVTMMFWYRQQPGQSLTLIATANQGSEATYESGFVIDKFPISRPNLTFSTLTVSNMSPEDSSIYLCSVERDTNSGNTIYFGEGSWLTVV.

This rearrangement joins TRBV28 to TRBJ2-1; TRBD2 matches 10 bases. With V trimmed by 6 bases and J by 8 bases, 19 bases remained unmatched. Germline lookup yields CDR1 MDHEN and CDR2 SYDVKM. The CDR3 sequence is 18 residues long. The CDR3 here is CASSVSSGSFALGDEQFF. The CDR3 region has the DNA TGTGCCAGCAGCGTATCTAGCGGGAGTTTTGCCTTAGGCGATGAGCAGTTCTTC. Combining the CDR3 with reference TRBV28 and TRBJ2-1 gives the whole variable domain DVKVTQSSRYLVKRTGEKVFLECVQDMDHENMFWYRQDPGLGLRLIYFSYDVKMKEKGDIPEGYSVSREKKERFSLILESASTNQTSMYLCASSVSSGSFALGDEQFFGPGTRLTVL.

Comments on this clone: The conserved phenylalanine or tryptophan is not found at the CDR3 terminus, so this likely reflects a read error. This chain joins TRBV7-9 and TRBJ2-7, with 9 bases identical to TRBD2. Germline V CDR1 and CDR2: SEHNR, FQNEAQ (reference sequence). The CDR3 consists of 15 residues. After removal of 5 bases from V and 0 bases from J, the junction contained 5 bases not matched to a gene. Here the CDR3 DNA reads TGTGCCAGCAGCCCCGGACTAGCGTACTCCTACGAGCAGTACTTA. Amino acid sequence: CASSPGLAYSYEQYL.

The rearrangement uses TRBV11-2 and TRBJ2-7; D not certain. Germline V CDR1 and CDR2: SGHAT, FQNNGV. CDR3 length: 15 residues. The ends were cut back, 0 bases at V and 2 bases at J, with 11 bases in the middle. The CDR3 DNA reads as TGTGCCAGCAGCTTAGATCGGGTCACAACCTACGAGCAGTACTTC. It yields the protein CASSLDRVTTYEQYF.

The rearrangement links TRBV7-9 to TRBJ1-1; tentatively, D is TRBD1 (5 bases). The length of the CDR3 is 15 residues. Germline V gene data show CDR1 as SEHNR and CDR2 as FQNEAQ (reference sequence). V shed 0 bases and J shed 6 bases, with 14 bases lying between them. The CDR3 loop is CASSLARGPTAEAFF. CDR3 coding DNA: TGTGCCAGCAGCTTAGCACGGGGACCGACCGCTGAAGCTTTCTTT.

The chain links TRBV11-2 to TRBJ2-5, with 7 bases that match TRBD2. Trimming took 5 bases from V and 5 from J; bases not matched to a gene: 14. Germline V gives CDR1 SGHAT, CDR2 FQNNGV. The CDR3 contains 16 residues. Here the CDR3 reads CASSPQFASGAETQYF. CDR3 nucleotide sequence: TGTGCCAGCAGCCCCCAGTTCGCTAGCGGAGCGGAGACCCAGTACTTC. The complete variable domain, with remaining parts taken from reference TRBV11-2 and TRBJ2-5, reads EAGVAQSPRYKIIEKRQSVAFWCNPISGHATLYWYQQILGQGPKLLIQFQNNGVVDDSQLPKDRFSAERLKGVDSTLKIQPAKLEDSAVYLCASSPQFASGAETQYFGPGTRLLVL.

CDR3: CASSFYRGTYEQYF. The CDR3 DNA is TGTGCCAGCAGCTTTTACAGGGGGACCTACGAGCAGTACTTC. The V gene is TRBV7-6, the J gene TRBJ2-7, with 8 bases identical to TRBD1. This CDR3 spans 14 amino acids. Germline CDR1 SGHVS, CDR2 FNYEAQ. J lost 2 bases, V lost 3 bases, and 3 bases had no gene match.